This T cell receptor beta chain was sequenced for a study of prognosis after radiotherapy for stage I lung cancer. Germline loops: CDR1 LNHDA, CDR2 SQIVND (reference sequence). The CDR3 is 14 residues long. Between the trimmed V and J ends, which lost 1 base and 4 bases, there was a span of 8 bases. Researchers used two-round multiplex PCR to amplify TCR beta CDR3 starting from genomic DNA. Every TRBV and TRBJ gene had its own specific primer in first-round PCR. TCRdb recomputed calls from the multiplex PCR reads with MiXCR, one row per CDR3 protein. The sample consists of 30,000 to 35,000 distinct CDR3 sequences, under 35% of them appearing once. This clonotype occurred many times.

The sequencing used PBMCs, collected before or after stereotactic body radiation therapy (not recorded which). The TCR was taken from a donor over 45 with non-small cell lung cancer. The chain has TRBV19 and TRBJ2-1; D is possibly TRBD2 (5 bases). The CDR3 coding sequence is TGTGCCAGTAGTATAGCGGGATTATACAATGAGCAGTTCTTC. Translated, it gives CASSIAGLYNEQFF.